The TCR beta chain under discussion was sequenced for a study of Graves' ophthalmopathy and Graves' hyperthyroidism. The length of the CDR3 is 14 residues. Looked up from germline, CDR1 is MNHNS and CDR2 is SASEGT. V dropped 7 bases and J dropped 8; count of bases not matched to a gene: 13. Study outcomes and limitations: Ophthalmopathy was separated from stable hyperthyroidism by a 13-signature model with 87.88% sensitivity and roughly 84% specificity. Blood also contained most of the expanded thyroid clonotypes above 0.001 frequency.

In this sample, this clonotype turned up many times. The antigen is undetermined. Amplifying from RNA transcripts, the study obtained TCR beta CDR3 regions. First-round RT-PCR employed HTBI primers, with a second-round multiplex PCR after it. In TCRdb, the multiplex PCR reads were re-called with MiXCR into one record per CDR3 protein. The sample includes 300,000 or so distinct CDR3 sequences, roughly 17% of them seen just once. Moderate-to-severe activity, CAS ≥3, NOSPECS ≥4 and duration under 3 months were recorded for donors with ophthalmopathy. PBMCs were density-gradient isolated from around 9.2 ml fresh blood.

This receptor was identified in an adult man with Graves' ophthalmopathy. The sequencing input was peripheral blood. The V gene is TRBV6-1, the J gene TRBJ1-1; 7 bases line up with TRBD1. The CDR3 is CASNGGVRGTEAFF. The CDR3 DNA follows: TGTGCCAGCAATGGGGGCGTCAGGGGGACCGAAGCTTTCTTT.